These 28 T cell receptor beta chains came from one sample sequenced in a study of technical replicates of blood from a few donors. Here immunoSEQ multiplex PCR was the method, and the copy in TCRdb shows in-frame clones only, minus some. Of about 14,000 clones in the sample, approximately 80% are singletons; the top ten hold around a tenth. The sequenced material came from PBMCs. These receptors were taken from a human donor in good health.

The chain employs TRBV19 and TRBJ2-1; 11 nucleotides line up with TRBD2. Germline loops: CDR1 LNHDA, CDR2 SQIVND (reference sequence). The CDR3 loop spans 16 amino acids. V lost 5 bases and J lost 2; bases outside the gene matches: 5. The CDR3, as DNA: TGTGCCAGTAGTGAAAGGGGACTAGCGGCCTACAATGAGCAGTTCTTC. It encodes CASSERGLAAYNEQFF.

V gene TRBV11-2 combines with J gene TRBJ2-3, with TRBD1 matching over 7 bases. Trimming cost V 3 bases and J 1 base; bases outside gene matches: 1. The CDR3 is made up of 14 amino acids. Germline CDR1 SGHAT, CDR2 FQNNGV. The CDR3, as DNA: TGTGCCAGCAGCTTGGGGACAGGCACAGATACGCAGTATTTT. It translates to CASSLGTGTDTQYF.

This clone was seen a few times. V usage is TRBV27 and J usage is TRBJ1-2; possible D gene TRBD1, 6 bases. The CDR3 is 15 residues long. Trimming pared 3 bases from V and 4 bases from J, leaving 15 bases between. Germline V gene data show CDR1 as MNHEY and CDR2 as SMNVEV (reference sequence). The CDR3 loop reads CASSFTGIPSYGYTF. CDR3 in DNA: TGTGCCAGCAGTTTCACAGGGATCCCGAGCTATGGCTACACCTTC.

The rearrangement links TRBV10-2 to TRBJ2-1; 13 nucleotides match TRBD2. Germline V gene sequence: CDR1 WSHSY, CDR2 SAAADI. V was clipped by 6 bases and J by 2 bases; unmatched bases: 7. The CDR3 is 17 residues long. CDR3 coding DNA: TGCGCCAGCAGGTCTAAAGGACTAGCGGGGGCCTACAATGAGCAGTTCTTC. Translated: CASRSKGLAGAYNEQFF.

CDR3: CASSSQKSTDTQYF. CDR3 DNA: TGTGCCAGCAGCTCGCAGAAAAGCACAGATACGCAGTATTTT. V usage is TRBV5-4 and J usage is TRBJ2-3; no firm D call. Trimming stripped 3 bases from V and 0 bases from J, with 8 bases between. This CDR3 comprises 14 residues. The germline gives CDR1 SGHNT, CDR2 YYREEE (reference sequence).

V usage is TRBV30 and J usage is TRBJ1-5, with a weak D call TRBD1 (5 bases). The germline gives CDR1 GTSNPN, CDR2 SVGIG (reference sequence). The CDR3 contains 17 residues. The V and J ends lost 0 bases and 2 bases respectively, with 17 bases between them. The CDR3 coding sequence is TGTGCCTGGAGTGTACATGTGGGGGGGGTTGGCAATCAGCCCCAGCATTTT. As protein: CAWSVHVGGVGNQPQHF.

The rearrangement joins TRBV7-9 to TRBJ1-1; D is possibly TRBD1 (5 bases). This CDR3 is 14 amino acids long. Looked up from germline, CDR1 is SEHNR and CDR2 is FQNEAQ (reference sequence). Trimming took off 1 base at V and 1 base at J, with 7 bases between the two ends. For the CDR3, the DNA is TGTGCCAGCAGCTTAGTGCAGGGGAACACTGAAGCTTTCTTT. Its protein is CASSLVQGNTEAFF.

The gene calls are TRBV5-4 and TRBJ2-7; maybe TRBD1 (5 bases). V lost 2 bases to trimming and J lost 2 bases, with 17 bases between them. Germline CDR1 and CDR2: SGHNT and YYREEE (reference sequence). This CDR3 has 16 residues. CDR3 sequence reads: CASSLEPRDPPYEQYF. The CDR3 DNA sequence: TGTGCCAGCAGCTTAGAACCCAGGGATCCCCCCTACGAGCAGTACTTC.

The sample holds a few counts of this clone. The J gene is TRBJ2-2, the V gene TRBV6-4; 7 positions match TRBD2. This CDR3 contains 15 residues. J lost 1 base, V lost 8 bases, and 7 bases had no gene match. Germline loops: CDR1 MRHNA, CDR2 SNTAGT. As DNA, the CDR3 is TGTGCCAGCCCCGCATGGGAGGGGAACACCGGGGAGCTGTTTTTT. This gives the protein CASPAWEGNTGELFF.

The J gene is TRBJ2-5, the V gene TRBV5-1, with 8 nucleotides matching TRBD2. The CDR3 extends over 15 amino acids. Trimming removed 3 bases from V and 4 bases from J; junction bases left unmatched: 8. The germline gives CDR1 SGHRS, CDR2 YFSETQ. DNA of the CDR3: TGCGCCAGCAGCTCAGCCCCGGGAGGGGTAGAGACCCAGTACTTC. It codes for CASSSAPGGVETQYF.

V gene TRBV2 combines with J gene TRBJ1-1; D might be TRBD1 (6 bases). V dropped 6 bases and J dropped 5 bases, with 13 bases sitting between them. The CDR3 runs 13 residues. Germline values: CDR1 SNHLY, CDR2 FYNNEI. The CDR3 coding sequence is TGTGCCAGCAGCGTCGGGAGGGGGACTGAAGCTTTCTTT. Protein product: CASSVGRGTEAFF.

V gene TRBV5-5 combines with J gene TRBJ2-6; 12 nucleotides match TRBD2. The CDR3 consists of 17 residues. Looked up from germline, CDR1 is SGHKS and CDR2 is YYEKEE (reference sequence). With V trimmed by 4 bases and J by 3 bases, 5 bases remained unmatched. CDR3 in DNA: TGTGCCAGCAGCACTAGCGGGAGGATGGGTGGGGCCAACGTCCTGACTTTC. It yields the protein CASSTSGRMGGANVLTF.

The chain recombines TRBV25-1 with TRBJ2-7; 12 bases are a match to TRBD2. The CDR3 has 17 amino acids. The germline V gene encodes CDR1 MGHDK and CDR2 SYGVNS. Trimming cost V 3 bases and J 2 bases; bases outside gene matches: 8. Written as DNA, the CDR3 is TGTGCCAGCAGTGATTCCGTACTAGCGGGAGGCCCCTACGAGCAGTACTTC. Translated, it gives CASSDSVLAGGPYEQYF.

V gene TRBV10-3 combines with J gene TRBJ1-2, with 7 bases that match TRBD1. The CDR3 totals 14 residues. The V gene end was trimmed by 4 bases and the J gene end by 1 base; junction bases not matched to a gene: 3. CDR1 and CDR2 (germline): ENHRY, SYGVKD. The chain's CDR3 is CAISGQGNNYGYTF. The CDR3 DNA is TGTGCCATCAGTGGACAGGGAAATAACTATGGCTACACCTTC.

This clone was counted a few times. The chain joins TRBV9 to TRBJ1-1; the D gene is possibly TRBD1 (5 bases). The CDR3 length is 13 residues. V was shortened by 5 bases and J by 5 bases, with 13 bases between the two germline ends. CDR1 is SGDLS and CDR2 is YYNGEE in the germline V gene. The CDR3 reads CASRAGLETEAFF. Here the CDR3 DNA reads TGTGCCAGCAGAGCAGGGCTGGAGACTGAAGCTTTCTTT.

The chain recombines TRBV5-1 with TRBJ1-4; no firm D call. The V end lost 0 bases, the J end lost 7 bases, and 7 bases lay between the germline ends. Germline CDR1 and CDR2: SGHRS and YFSETQ. The length of the CDR3 is 13 residues. The CDR3 DNA is TGCGCCAGCAGCTTGGGCCTCGGTGAAAAACTGTTTTTT. This encodes CASSLGLGEKLFF.

This sequence joins TRBV4-1 and TRBJ2-2, with 12 bases that match TRBD2. V shed 1 base and J 5 bases; nucleotides not matched to a gene: 5. There are 17 residues in the CDR3. Germline V gene sequence: CDR1 MGHRA, CDR2 YSYEKL. The chain's CDR3 is CASSQGLAGVRTGELFF. CDR3 bases: TGCGCCAGCAGCCAAGGACTAGCGGGAGTTCGGACCGGGGAGCTGTTTTTT.

This chain uses TRBV19 with TRBJ2-5, with 11 nucleotides matching TRBD1. This CDR3 contains 15 residues. V was pared by 3 bases and J by 5 bases, with 5 bases of the junction left unmatched. CDR1 and CDR2 (germline): LNHDA, SQIVND (reference sequence). The CDR3 region is CASSIGTGGRETQYF. The DNA of the CDR3 is TGTGCCAGTAGTATCGGGACAGGGGGAAGGGAGACCCAGTACTTC.

The chain employs TRBV7-8 and TRBJ2-2; D is perhaps TRBD1 (5 bases). V was cut by 4 bases and J by 6 bases, with 15 bases left in between. The CDR3 has 15 amino acids. CDR1 is SGHVS, CDR2 FQNEAQ, per germline. This chain's CDR3 is CASSSRQGPAGELFF. In DNA, the CDR3 is TGTGCCAGCAGCTCCAGGCAGGGTCCTGCCGGGGAGCTGTTTTTT. Using reference TRBV7-8 and TRBJ2-2 for the parts outside the CDR3, the full variable domain is GAGVSQSPRYKVAKRGQDVALRCDPISGHVSLFWYQQALGQGPEFLTYFQNEAQLDKSGLPSDRFFAERPEGSVSTLKIQRTQQEDSAVYLCASSSRQGPAGELFFGEGSRLTVL.

The chain links TRBV7-3 to TRBJ2-7; D unclear. This CDR3 region has 11 residues. V lost 5 bases to trimming and J lost 3 bases, with 5 bases between them. CDR1 and CDR2 from the germline V gene are SGHTA and FQGTGA. CDR3 coding DNA: TGTGCCAGCAGCCTATGCTACGAGCAGTACTTC. Protein product: CASSLCYEQYF.

This rearrangement joins TRBV27 to TRBJ2-3; D is possibly TRBD1 (5 bases). In germline, CDR1 is MNHEY, CDR2 SMNVEV (reference sequence). The V gene lost 4 bases and the J gene lost 2 bases, with 13 bases spanning the gap. The CDR3 is made up of 15 amino acids. This CDR3 is CASSYTTEVTDTQYF. The CDR3 bases are TGTGCCAGCAGTTACACGACAGAAGTCACAGATACGCAGTATTTT.

This clone has more than one count but fewer than ten. The chain links TRBV18 to TRBJ2-1; 7 bases line up with TRBD1. The CDR3 sequence is 16 residues long. J gave up 4 bases and V 5 bases, and 11 bases lay outside the gene matches. CDR1 and CDR2 (germline): KGHSH, LQKENI. CDR3 nucleotides: TGTGCCAGCTCATCTACCGGGACAGAGGGGTACAATGAGCAGTTCTTC. As protein: CASSSTGTEGYNEQFF. The whole variable domain, remainder taken from reference TRBV18 and TRBJ2-1, is NAGVMQNPRHLVRRRGQEARLRCSPMKGHSHVYWYRQLPEEGLKFMVYLQKENIIDESGMPKERFSAEFPKEGPSILRIQQVVRGDSAAYFCASSSTGTEGYNEQFFGPGTRLTVL.

The rearrangement uses TRBV19 and TRBJ1-5; D unclear. V was clipped by 5 bases and J by 0 bases, with 17 bases between them. The CDR3 covers 17 residues. Per the germline V gene, CDR1 is LNHDA and CDR2 is SQIVND (reference sequence). The CDR3 reads CASSRSVNLLSNQPQHF. CDR3 sequence (DNA): TGTGCCAGTAGTCGGAGTGTTAACCTCCTTAGCAATCAGCCCCAGCATTTT.

This clone was seen only a few times. V is TRBV9 and J is TRBJ1-1, with D possibly being TRBD1 (5 bases). This CDR3 is 14 amino acids long. Trimming took off 3 bases at V and 1 base at J, with 10 bases between the two ends. The germline CDR1 and CDR2 sequences are SGDLS and YYNGEE. This CDR3 is CASSDQTGNTEAFF. CDR3 DNA: TGTGCCAGCAGCGACCAAACAGGGAACACTGAAGCTTTCTTT.

CDR3 sequence (DNA): TGTGCCAGCAGCCAACCGGACAGCGGGCAGTTCTTC. Translation gives CASSQPDSGQFF. The chain carries TRBV5-4 and TRBJ2-1, with D possibly matching TRBD1 (6 bases). The germline CDR1 and CDR2 sequences are SGHNT and YYREEE (reference sequence). CDR3 length equals 12 residues. Trimming removed 4 bases from V and 12 bases from J, with 14 bases in between.

This sequence joins TRBV5-1 and TRBJ2-5, with D perhaps TRBD2 (6 bases). The CDR3 runs to 16 residues. Germline V lookup: CDR1 SGHRS, CDR2 YFSETQ. Trimming removed 1 base at V and 5 bases at J, with 18 bases between. CDR3 region: CASSLSGSGGGETQYF. The DNA for the CDR3 is TGCGCCAGCAGCTTGAGTGGGAGTGGAGGAGGGGAGACCCAGTACTTC.

The rearrangement joins TRBV7-9 to TRBJ2-1, with D possibly matching TRBD2 (5 bases). V lost 5 bases to trimming and J lost 5 bases, with 16 bases between them. Germline V gives CDR1 SEHNR, CDR2 FQNEAQ (reference sequence). The CDR3 extends over 15 amino acids. The CDR3 DNA reads as TGTGCCAGCAGCCCTTTTCGGGAAAATAACAATGAGCAGTTCTTC. It is translated as CASSPFRENNNEQFF.

The V gene is TRBV30, the J gene TRBJ2-7; D gene uncertain. Germline assignment: CDR1 GTSNPN and CDR2 SVGIG (reference sequence). There are 13 residues in the CDR3. V lost 1 base to trimming and J lost 1 base, with 8 bases between them. The CDR3 DNA sequence: TGTGCCTGGAGTGGGGCCAGTTCCTACGAGCAGTACTTC. It encodes CAWSGASSYEQYF.